The 21 T cell receptor beta chains below were found in one sample sequenced in a study of post-analysis software for immune sequencing data (dated by TCRdb to 2014 to 2015). The paper as a whole reports these results and caveats: Significantly higher frequencies in patients than in controls were found for roughly 5 TRBV segments, including TRBV5-6, TRBV5-1 and TRBV20-1.

Library preparation used PCR. Reads for this sample came from an Illumina HiSeq 2500. To reduce PCR and sequencing biases, unique molecular identifiers were incorporated into the TCR beta cDNA libraries. TCRdb trimmed the raw reads at Q25, called clones with MiXCR and kept productive beta chains. Each CDR3 protein gets just one entry, which takes the most common genes and DNA from the rows behind it. The sample table records 450,000 to 700,000 distinct CDR3 sequences; 44% of these occur just once. Of the sample, more than 1.5% falls within the top ten clones. No antigens are known for them. Material for sequencing was blood. The receptors here all came from a girl under 18 with multiple sclerosis.

The chain couples TRBV2 to TRBJ1-1; 11 positions agree with TRBD1. This CDR3 region has 15 residues. After removal of 7 bases from V and 6 bases from J, the junction contained 10 bases not matched to a gene. Germline loops: CDR1 SNHLY, CDR2 FYNNEI. In DNA form, the CDR3 reads TGTGCCAGCAATGGACAGGGGGCAGGTCGGGCTGAAGCTTTCTTT. This gives the protein CASNGQGAGRAEAFF.

The chain combines TRBV7-9 with TRBJ2-1, with 8 bases that match TRBD1. The ends lost 2 bases at V and 9 bases at J; junction bases unmatched: 9. Germline CDR1 SEHNR, CDR2 FQNEAQ (reference sequence). The length of the CDR3 is 15 residues. DNA of the CDR3: TGTGCCAGCAGCTTAATGGGGACAGGAGGGAGTGAGCAGTTCTTC. It yields the protein CASSLMGTGGSEQFF.

This sequence joins TRBV20-1 and TRBJ2-7; D might be TRBD1 (5 bases). Per the germline V gene, CDR1 is DFQATT and CDR2 is SNEGSKA (reference sequence). The CDR3 loop spans 13 amino acids. V was cut by 6 bases and J by 1 base, with 13 bases left in between. The CDR3 nucleotides read TGCAGTGCCATCAGGGCGAAGTCCTACGAGCAGTACTTC. As protein: CSAIRAKSYEQYF.

V is TRBV4-1 and J is TRBJ2-1; possibly TRBD1 or TRBD2 for D (6 bases each). CDR1 and CDR2 (germline): MGHRA, YSYEKL. V lost 2 bases to trimming and J lost 1 base, with 15 bases between them. CDR3 size: 17 residues. The CDR3 loop reads CASSQTARGPSYNEQFF. Written as DNA, the CDR3 is TGCGCCAGCAGCCAAACCGCCCGGGGGCCTTCCTACAATGAGCAGTTCTTC.

The chain has TRBV29-1 and TRBJ1-2; 8 nucleotides line up with TRBD1. This CDR3 has 12 amino acids. CDR1 is SQVTM and CDR2 is ANQGSEA in the germline V gene. Trimming cost V 7 bases and J 2 bases; bases outside gene matches: 3. The CDR3 is CSGRTGNYGYTF. DNA for the CDR3: TGCAGCGGTCGGACAGGGAACTATGGCTACACCTTC.

The chain has TRBV4-2 and TRBJ1-1, with a weak D call TRBD1 (6 bases). The CDR3 totals 14 residues. Trimming stripped 4 bases from V and 7 bases from J, with 16 bases between. Germline CDR1 reads LGHNA; CDR2 reads YNFKEQ. The CDR3 sequence: CASSPLYRAGEAFF. CDR3 coding DNA: TGTGCCAGCAGCCCACTATACAGGGCTGGTGAAGCTTTCTTT.

The table lists this clonotype with a few counts. V usage is TRBV7-2 and J usage is TRBJ2-1; TRBD2 matches 16 bases. The length of the CDR3 is 16 residues. The germline V gene encodes CDR1 SGHTA and CDR2 FQGNSA. V was clipped by 6 bases and J by 9 bases; unmatched bases: 8. The CDR3 nucleotides read TGTGCCAGCAGTTTCGAGGGACTAGCGGGGGGGCCTGAGCAGTTCTTC. As protein: CASSFEGLAGGPEQFF.

This chain joins TRBV20-1 and TRBJ1-5; 7 nucleotides align to TRBD1. V lost 6 bases to trimming and J lost 4 bases; unmatched junction nucleotides: 9. The CDR3 length is 14 residues. Per the germline V gene, CDR1 is DFQATT and CDR2 is SNEGSKA (reference sequence). CDR3 region: CSAAGQPINQPQHF. CDR3 DNA: TGCAGTGCCGCGGGACAGCCCATAAATCAGCCCCAGCATTTT.

The gene calls are TRBV6-1 and TRBJ2-6; D possibly corresponds to TRBD2 (6 bases). V lost 7 bases and J 0 bases, leaving 19 bases between the germline ends. In germline, CDR1 is MNHNS, CDR2 SASEGT. The CDR3 has 18 amino acids. The CDR3 loop is CASTTPGEKSSGANVLTF. CDR3 nucleotide sequence: TGTGCCAGCACGACCCCGGGGGAAAAGAGCTCTGGGGCCAACGTCCTGACTTTC.

This clonotype was recorded at least ten times. The rearrangement joins TRBV5-5 to TRBJ2-1; weak D call: TRBD1 (6 bases). The V gene's germline CDR1 is SGHKS and CDR2 YYEKEE (reference sequence). The CDR3 has 16 amino acids. V lost 1 base and J lost 4, with 15 bases in between. CDR3 DNA: TGTGCCAGCAGCTTGTATTCCGGGACAAGATACAATGAGCAGTTCTTC. It is translated as CASSLYSGTRYNEQFF.

The sample holds a few counts of this clonotype. The chain links TRBV29-1 to TRBJ2-1; 8 bases match TRBD2. The CDR3 spans 14 residues. V lost 3 bases, J lost 9 bases, and 10 bases stayed unmatched. Germline V gene sequence: CDR1 SQVTM, CDR2 ANQGSEA. The CDR3 DNA is TGCAGCGTTGAGAGGCGGCTAGCGGGTAGTGAGCAGTTCTTC. Translating gives CSVERRLAGSEQFF.

The genes are TRBV12-3 or TRBV12-4 and TRBJ2-7; D could derive from TRBD1 or TRBD2 (7 bases each). V shed 10 bases and J shed 6 bases, with 25 bases lying between them. The CDR3 contains 15 residues. This chain's CDR3 is CATRAGGARFREQYF. Written as DNA, the CDR3 is TGTGCCACGCGGGCAGGGGGGGCTCGCTTCCGCGAGCAGTACTTC.

The chain couples TRBV2 to TRBJ2-5, with D possibly matching TRBD2 (5 bases). The CDR3 covers 15 residues. Per the germline V gene, CDR1 is SNHLY and CDR2 is FYNNEI. Between the trimmed V and J ends, which lost 1 base and 11 bases, there was a span of 20 bases. CDR3 sequence: CASSEEVHTPREQYF. The CDR3, as DNA: TGTGCCAGCAGTGAAGAAGTTCACACCCCTAGGGAGCAGTACTTC. Filled out from reference TRBV2 and TRBJ2-5, the complete variable domain reads EPEVTQTPSHQVTQMGQEVILRCVPISNHLYFYWYRQILGQKVEFLVSFYNNEISEKSEIFDDQFSVERPDGSNFTLKIRSTKLEDSAMYFCASSEEVHTPREQYFGPGTRLLVL.

This chain joins TRBV5-5 and TRBJ2-1; 7 nucleotides line up with TRBD2. This CDR3 is 15 amino acids long. The germline CDR1 and CDR2 sequences are SGHKS and YYEKEE (reference sequence). V lost 1 base to trimming and J lost 6 bases; unmatched junction nucleotides: 7. The CDR3 loop is CASSLWRGNRNEQFF. CDR3 bases: TGTGCCAGCAGCTTGTGGCGGGGGAATCGCAATGAGCAGTTCTTC. The full variable domain, in which reference TRBV5-5 and TRBJ2-1 provide the parts outside the CDR3, is DAGVTQSPTHLIKTRGQQVTLRCSPISGHKSVSWYQQVLGQGPQFIFQYYEKEERGRGNFPDRFSARQFPNYSSELNVNALLLGDSALYLCASSLWRGNRNEQFFGPGTRLTVL.

The chain combines TRBV9 with TRBJ1-1; a possible D gene is TRBD1 (6 bases). Deletions cut 0 bases from V and 0 bases from J, with 9 bases between. CDR3 length: 15 residues. Germline CDR1 reads SGDLS; CDR2 reads YYNGEE. CDR3 loop: CASSVAGVVNTEAFF. The CDR3 DNA reads as TGTGCCAGCAGCGTAGCAGGGGTAGTGAACACTGAAGCTTTCTTT.

This clonotype was observed a handful of times. J is TRBJ2-3 and V is TRBV7-2; D gene uncertain. CDR1 and CDR2 (germline): SGHTA, FQGNSA. Trimming stripped 1 base from V and 2 bases from J, with 7 bases between. CDR3 length equals 14 residues. The CDR3 reads CASSLGPNTDTQYF. The CDR3 DNA sequence: TGTGCCAGCAGCTTAGGACCCAACACAGATACGCAGTATTTT.

The V gene is TRBV7-2, the J gene TRBJ1-1, with D uncertain. The CDR3 is made up of 15 amino acids. Germline CDR1 reads SGHTA; CDR2 reads FQGNSA. Between the trimmed V and J ends, which lost 1 base and 0 bases, there was a span of 9 bases. CDR3 sequence reads: CASSLDRVLNTEAFF. The CDR3 coding sequence is TGTGCCAGCAGCTTAGACCGGGTTCTGAACACTGAAGCTTTCTTT.

The chain carries TRBV12-3 or TRBV12-4 and TRBJ2-1, with TRBD1 identical over 7 bases. Trimming at V came to 1 base and at J to 6 bases, leaving 9 bases not matched to a gene. The CDR3 has 16 amino acids. Written as DNA, the CDR3 is TGTGCCAGCAGTTTAGATGGACAGGCAGCGCGCAATGAGCAGTTCTTC. Protein: CASSLDGQAARNEQFF.

This clonotype was recorded a few times. The CDR3 here is CASSFDSPWPNSPLHF. As DNA, the CDR3 is TGCGCCAGCAGCTTCGACAGCCCCTGGCCTAATTCACCCCTCCACTTT. The V call is TRBV5-1, the J call TRBJ1-6; possible D gene TRBD1, 5 bases. This CDR3 comprises 16 residues. The germline V gene encodes CDR1 SGHRS and CDR2 YFSETQ. Trimming took 2 bases from V and 6 from J, leaving 15 bases between them. Full variable domain (rest looked up from reference TRBV5-1 and TRBJ1-6): KAGVTQTPRYLIKTRGQQVTLSCSPISGHRSVSWYQQTPGQGLQFLFEYFSETQRNKGNFPGRFSGRQFSNSRSEMNVSTLELGDSALYLCASSFDSPWPNSPLHFGNGTRLTVT.

This chain joins TRBV15 and TRBJ2-7, with a tentative D call TRBD1 (6 bases). Germline CDR1 and CDR2: LNHNV and YYDKDF (reference sequence). The CDR3 length is 15 residues. Trimming stripped 5 bases from V and 9 bases from J, with 23 bases between. The CDR3 bases are TGTGCCACCAGCGGGGACACGGGACACGGGATTTGGCAGTACTTC. Amino acid sequence: CATSGDTGHGIWQYF.

V is TRBV12-3 or TRBV12-4 and J is TRBJ2-5; D is possibly TRBD1 or TRBD2 (5 bases each). The CDR3 covers 15 residues. The V end lost 4 bases, the J end lost 2 bases, and 14 bases lay between the germline ends. This CDR3 reads CASSSPGRQQETQYF. In DNA form, the CDR3 reads TGTGCCAGCAGTTCCCCGGGACGGCAACAAGAGACCCAGTACTTC.